Below, 3 T cell receptor beta chains from the same sample are listed, as sequenced in a study of early T cells in non-severe SARS-CoV-2 infection. A single record per CDR3 protein comes from TCRdb applying MiXCR to the 5' RACE reads. The sample holds some 85,000 distinct CDR3 sequences, about an eighth seen once. The sequencing sample was made of whole blood. The receptors come from an adult who was a healthcare worker with PCR-confirmed SARS-CoV-2 infection or an uninfected control (not recorded which).

This sequence joins TRBV19 and TRBJ2-1; 7 nucleotides match TRBD1. In germline, CDR1 is LNHDA, CDR2 SQIVND (reference sequence). After removal of 8 bases from V and 6 bases from J, the junction contained 10 bases not matched to a gene. This CDR3 region has 14 residues. As DNA, the CDR3 is TGTGCCAGTGCCCCAAGGGGACAGACCAATGAGCAGTTCTTC. Its translation is CASAPRGQTNEQFF.

This clonotype has at least ten counts. The chain employs TRBV2 and TRBJ1-6; 8 nucleotides line up with TRBD1. V lost 6 bases to trimming and J lost 10 bases; unmatched junction nucleotides: 5. The CDR3 has 13 amino acids. The germline V gene encodes CDR1 SNHLY and CDR2 FYNNEI. CDR3 residues: CASSRTGPSPLHF. The CDR3 DNA reads TGTGCCAGCAGCAGGACAGGGCCCTCACCCCTCCACTTT.

The DNA of the CDR3 is TGTGCCACCAGCAGAGGTCAGCCCGAGCAGTTCTTC. Amino acids: CATSRGQPEQFF. The chain links TRBV15 to TRBJ2-1; D gene uncertain. Germline CDR1 and CDR2: LNHNV and YYDKDF (reference sequence). There are 12 residues in the CDR3. Trimming took off 1 base at V and 10 bases at J, with 8 bases between the two ends. Full variable domain (rest looked up from reference TRBV15 and TRBJ2-1): DAMVIQNPRYQVTQFGKPVTLSCSQTLNHNVMYWYQQKSSQAPKLLFHYYDKDFNNEADTPDNFQSRRPNTSFCFLDIRSPGLGDTAMYLCATSRGQPEQFFGPGTRLTVL.